Described below is a single T cell receptor beta chain sequence and its context. Its specificity is not known. Germline loops: CDR1 LGHNA, CDR2 YNFKEQ. CDR3 length: 15 amino acids. V was pared by 0 bases and J by 6 bases, with 4 bases of the junction left unmatched. This record belongs to a study of T-cell memory formation after mild COVID-19. TCRdb ran MiXCR on the 5' RACE reads and lists one entry per CDR3 protein. The sample carries tens of thousands of distinct CDR3 sequences, roughly 13% recorded once. Findings and caveats of the study: CD4+ contracting clones were mainly CM and EM; CD8+ ones, EMRA.

The source material was PBMCs or a T cell subset sorted from them (not recorded which). The sequence was obtained from an adult woman who had mild COVID-19 (a few samples of this study predate the infection). Cell type and time point are not known. The V call is TRBV4-2, the J call TRBJ2-7; TRBD2 agrees at 11 bases. This CDR3 is CASSQDGLAGFEQYF. DNA of the CDR3: TGTGCCAGCAGCCAAGACGGACTAGCGGGTTTCGAGCAGTACTTC.